The 24 T cell receptor beta chains given below trace back to one sample, sequenced in a study of T cell responses to AZD1222 COVID-19 vaccine. The assay was immunoSEQ multiplex PCR, and TCRdb's table has in-frame clones only and misses some. Of 84,000 or so clones in the sample, roughly 87% were seen once. The sample was peripheral blood, taken on day 0 of AZD1222 vaccination. These receptors all come from an adult in good health.

The chain carries TRBV7-8 and TRBJ2-7; 9 nucleotides line up with TRBD2. The CDR3 is 15 amino acids. V trimming: 0 bases; J trimming: 4 bases; junction bases outside the gene matches: 4. Germline V gene sequence: CDR1 SGHVS, CDR2 FQNEAQ. CDR3 amino acids: CASSLAGTSRYEQYF. CDR3 DNA: TGTGCCAGCAGCTTAGCGGGGACTAGCAGATACGAGCAGTACTTC.

The J gene is TRBJ1-4, the V gene TRBV6-5; no definite D call. The CDR3 runs to 15 residues. The V gene's germline CDR1 is MNHEY and CDR2 SVGAGI. Trimming removed 6 bases from V and 0 bases from J, with 11 bases in between. CDR3 sequence (DNA): TGTGCCAGCAGAACCGGGAGTACAACTAATGAAAAACTGTTTTTT. Translating gives CASRTGSTTNEKLFF.

The chain is built from TRBV7-9 and TRBJ1-4, with 8 bases aligning to TRBD1. The V gene end was trimmed by 5 bases and the J gene end by 5 bases; junction bases not matched to a gene: 13. CDR3 size: 17 residues. Germline CDR1 SEHNR, CDR2 FQNEAQ (reference sequence). CDR3 protein: CASSPLLRDRSNEKLFF. In nucleotides, the CDR3 is TGTGCCAGCAGCCCTTTACTCCGGGACAGGAGCAATGAAAAACTGTTTTTT.

The chain has TRBV28 and TRBJ2-3, with 10 bases identical to TRBD2. The V gene end was trimmed by 9 bases and the J gene end by 4 bases; junction bases not matched to a gene: 7. There are 14 residues in the CDR3. CDR1 and CDR2 from the germline V gene are MDHEN and SYDVKM. CDR3 loop: CASSPSGRADTQYF. The CDR3 coding sequence is TGTGCCAGTAGTCCTAGCGGGAGAGCAGATACGCAGTATTTT.

This clone occurred a few times. The chain employs TRBV7-8 and TRBJ1-1; weak D call: TRBD1 (5 bases). V was shortened by 3 bases and J by 0 bases, with 11 bases between the two germline ends. Germline loops: CDR1 SGHVS, CDR2 FQNEAQ. The CDR3 has 15 residues. The CDR3 sequence is CASSLNRIMNTEAFF. The CDR3 DNA reads TGTGCCAGCAGCTTGAACAGGATAATGAACACTGAAGCTTTCTTT.

The chain uses TRBV7-9 and TRBJ1-1; the match to TRBD1 covers 8 bases. This CDR3 contains 14 residues. The ends lost 8 bases at V and 7 bases at J; junction bases unmatched: 12. Per germline, CDR1 SEHNR and CDR2 FQNEAQ (reference sequence). The CDR3 here is CASSNSGGKDEAFF. The CDR3 bases are TGTGCCAGCTCTAACTCAGGGGGCAAGGATGAAGCTTTCTTT.

The V call is TRBV14, the J call TRBJ1-6; 7 bases agree with TRBD1. After removal of 4 bases from V and 7 bases from J, the junction contained 7 bases not matched to a gene. The germline V gene has CDR1 SGHDN and CDR2 FVKESK. The CDR3 is made up of 15 amino acids. CDR3 residues: CASSPHRGRNSPLHF. CDR3 nucleotides: TGTGCCAGCAGCCCCCACAGGGGAAGAAATTCACCCCTCCACTTT.

In DNA form, the CDR3 reads TGTGCCAGCAGCCCCGGGGAGCTGAGCGGGGAGCTGTTTTTT. Translated: CASSPGELSGELFF. J is TRBJ2-2 and V is TRBV11-2; the D gene is possibly TRBD2 (5 bases). The CDR3 has 14 residues. V gave up 5 bases and J gave up 7 bases, with 14 bases separating them. CDR1 and CDR2 (germline): SGHAT, FQNNGV.

The CDR3 spells CASSPGHREEAFF. The CDR3 coding sequence is TGTGCCAGCTCCCCGGGACACAGGGAGGAAGCTTTCTTT. The chain carries TRBV12-3 or TRBV12-4 and TRBJ1-1; possibly TRBD1 for D (6 bases). Deletions cut 8 bases from V and 8 bases from J, with 18 bases between. The CDR3 has 13 amino acids.

The gene calls are TRBV5-1 and TRBJ1-1; D might be TRBD1 (5 bases). The CDR3 is 14 amino acids. Trimming took off 0 bases at V and 6 bases at J, with 12 bases between the two ends. CDR1 and CDR2 (germline): SGHRS, YFSETQ. As DNA, the CDR3 is TGCGCCAGCAGCTTGGCGGCAGGGCTCCCTGAAGCTTTCTTT. This gives the protein CASSLAAGLPEAFF. Drawing the rest from reference TRBV5-1 and TRBJ1-1, the complete variable domain is KAGVTQTPRYLIKTRGQQVTLSCSPISGHRSVSWYQQTPGQGLQFLFEYFSETQRNKGNFPGRFSGRQFSNSRSEMNVSTLELGDSALYLCASSLAAGLPEAFFGQGTRLTVV.

The genes are TRBV5-1 and TRBJ2-1, with TRBD2 matching over 11 bases. CDR1 and CDR2 (germline): SGHRS, YFSETQ. The J segment lost 4 bases and the V segment lost 4 bases, leaving 10 bases of the junction unmatched. The CDR3 sequence is 17 residues long. In DNA, the CDR3 is TGCGCCAGCAGCCAAAACCCGACTAGCGGGAAGTACAATGAGCAGTTCTTC. Translation: CASSQNPTSGKYNEQFF.

The chain carries TRBV3-1 (or the pseudogene TRBV3-2) and TRBJ1-1; no clear D gene. Germline lookup yields CDR1 LGHDT and CDR2 YNNKEL (reference sequence). V lost 5 bases and J 4 bases, leaving 11 bases between the germline ends. This CDR3 has 13 residues. CDR3 region: CASSSSAFTEAFF. CDR3 bases: TGTGCCAGCAGCTCCTCTGCATTCACTGAAGCTTTCTTT.

This chain links TRBV6-5 with TRBJ1-2; maybe TRBD1 (5 bases). Between the trimmed V and J ends, which lost 7 bases and 8 bases, there was a span of 17 bases. Germline assignment: CDR1 MNHEY and CDR2 SVGAGI. This CDR3 is 13 amino acids long. The CDR3 loop reads CASKGSGTEGYTF. As DNA, the CDR3 is TGTGCCAGCAAAGGGTCAGGGACGGAGGGCTACACCTTC.

The rearrangement uses TRBV19 and TRBJ1-4, with TRBD1 matching over 7 bases. CDR3 length: 16 residues. CDR1 and CDR2 (germline): LNHDA, SQIVND (reference sequence). V gave up 1 base and J gave up 0 bases; unmatched junction bases: 2. CDR3 amino acids: CASSIAGTATNEKLFF. The CDR3 DNA is TGTGCCAGTAGTATAGCAGGGACAGCAACTAATGAAAAACTGTTTTTT.

This chain uses TRBV29-1 with TRBJ1-1; D gene ambiguous. This CDR3 has 13 residues. Germline CDR1 SQVTM, CDR2 ANQGSEA. Trimming shortened V by 5 bases and J by 0 bases, and 10 bases separated the two germline ends. CDR3: CSVLRPLNTEAFF. The CDR3 DNA reads TGCAGCGTTCTGCGGCCTCTGAACACTGAAGCTTTCTTT.

This clone has more than one count but fewer than ten. The chain recombines TRBV27 with TRBJ1-1, with D hard to call. The CDR3 sequence is 15 residues long. Per the germline V gene, CDR1 is MNHEY and CDR2 is SMNVEV (reference sequence). The V end lost 2 bases, the J end lost 2 bases, and 12 bases lay between the germline ends. The CDR3 DNA is TGTGCCAGCAGTTTAAGGGCAGATGCTAACACTGAAGCTTTCTTT. It yields the protein CASSLRADANTEAFF.

This clone was observed a single time. The V and J genes are TRBV6-6 and TRBJ2-1, with 7 bases fitting TRBD2. This CDR3 is 15 amino acids long. The J segment lost 7 bases and the V segment lost 6 bases, leaving 12 bases of the junction unmatched. CDR1 is MNHNY and CDR2 is SVGAGI in the germline V gene (reference sequence). CDR3 residues: CASSHRLAESNEQFF. DNA of the CDR3: TGTGCCAGCAGCCACCGACTAGCAGAATCGAATGAGCAGTTCTTC.

The rearrangement joins TRBV7-9 to TRBJ2-1; D remains ambiguous. Germline V gives CDR1 SEHNR, CDR2 FQNEAQ (reference sequence). The CDR3 spans 12 residues. With 1 base removed from V and 7 bases from J, the gap between germline ends came to 5 bases. CDR3 sequence: CASSLGSNEQFF. Written as DNA, the CDR3 is TGTGCCAGCAGCTTAGGAAGTAATGAGCAGTTCTTC.

The genes are TRBV7-9 and TRBJ1-1, with TRBD1 identical over 8 bases. Germline V gene sequence: CDR1 SEHNR, CDR2 FQNEAQ (reference sequence). The CDR3 is made up of 14 amino acids. V shed 2 bases, J shed 10 bases, and the junction held 9 bases outside the gene matches. The CDR3 coding sequence is TGTGCCAGCAGCTTATTACAGGGGGACCTGGGAGCTTTCTTT. It yields the protein CASSLLQGDLGAFF.

The V gene is TRBV3-1 (or the pseudogene TRBV3-2), the J gene TRBJ2-7, with 7 bases lining up with TRBD1. V shed 0 bases and J 4 bases; nucleotides not matched to a gene: 6. The CDR3 consists of 15 residues. Germline CDR1 is LGHDT and CDR2 is YNNKEL (reference sequence). CDR3 nucleotide sequence: TGTGCCAGCAGCCAAGATCTCACAGGGGCTTACGAGCAGTACTTC. Protein product: CASSQDLTGAYEQYF.

This chain's CDR3 is CASSILTGNTIYF. CDR3 in DNA: TGTGCCAGTAGTATCCTCACTGGAAACACCATATATTTT. V usage is TRBV19 and J usage is TRBJ1-3; D is uncertain. This CDR3 has 13 residues. Trimming removed 3 bases at V and 2 bases at J, with 5 bases between. Germline values: CDR1 LNHDA, CDR2 SQIVND (reference sequence).

V and J are TRBV27 and TRBJ1-1; no firm D call. CDR1 is MNHEY, CDR2 SMNVEV, per germline (reference sequence). The CDR3 has 15 amino acids. The V gene lost 0 bases and the J gene lost 4 bases, with 12 bases spanning the gap. The CDR3 nucleotides are TGTGCCAGCAGTTTATCCTTATCGGGAGTCACTGAAGCTTTCTTT. Protein sequence: CASSLSLSGVTEAFF.

DNA of the CDR3: TGTGCCAGCAGCTTACAAGGCCTCTATAATTCACCCCTCCACTTT. This translates into CASSLQGLYNSPLHF. The chain employs TRBV7-2 and TRBJ1-6; D is undetermined. Trimming cost V 2 bases and J 3 bases, with 8 bases left between them. The V gene's germline CDR1 is SGHTA and CDR2 FQGNSA. This CDR3 contains 15 residues.

V gene TRBV5-6 combines with J gene TRBJ1-2, with D possibly matching TRBD1 (6 bases). Germline V gene lookup returns CDR1 SGHDT and CDR2 YYEEEE. Trimming stripped 0 bases from V and 3 bases from J, with 18 bases between. This CDR3 contains 17 residues. CDR3 in amino acids: CASSLGCRGLDHYGYTF. CDR3 nucleotide sequence: TGTGCCAGCAGCTTGGGCTGCAGGGGCTTGGACCACTATGGCTACACCTTC.